This TCR beta chain originates from a study of PD-1 blockade in mismatch repair-deficient tumors (dated by TCRdb to about 2017). Describing the broader study: Between late 2013 and late 2016, the trial enrolled roughly 86 consecutive patients with about a dozen types of mismatch repair-deficient cancer, all of whom had received prior treatment and were progressing. Tumor-associated T cell clones were tracked in the peripheral blood of patients responding to PD-1 blockade by deep sequencing of TCR CDR3 regions.

On the study overall, not on this receptor specifically: After pembrolizumab, tumor-resident clones, which were often undetectable in blood before treatment, expanded rapidly and then contracted, generally ahead of radiologic responses.

For each enrolled patient, mismatch repair deficiency was established using either polymerase chain reaction or immunohistochemistry. Three patients who responded to pembrolizumab therapy underwent TCR sequencing. The phase II trial prospectively evaluated PD-1 blockade with pembrolizumab in advanced mismatch repair-deficient cancers, independent of tissue of origin. Peripheral blood T cell samples were gathered serially, both before PD-1 blockade started and at multiple time points afterward. Blood sampling times were reported as weeks after the first pembrolizumab dose. The protocol used for the library was the immunoSEQ multiplex PCR assay. TCRdb mirrors the immuneACCESS table, restricted to in-frame sequences. Some clones are absent from its copies; in checked studies, under half trace to an unresolved V gene, and the reason for the others is unknown. This sample has more than 30,000 clones in its table, and approximately 81% of those were observed once. Of the sample, approximately 3.6% falls within the top ten clones.

Measured from the cysteine to the phenylalanine, the CDR3 is 17 residues long. Of the read, only the CDR3 DNA is kept; its 51 bases are in frame from base 1. Trimming accounts for 5 bases at V and 4 bases at J, while the number of junction bases matched to no gene is 13. According to the germline V gene, CDR1 reads SGHVS and CDR2 reads FQNEAQ. Concerning this clone itself: Its recognized antigen is unknown. There are no base qualities to consult, and no much larger clone falls within one base.

Sequencing was performed on peripheral blood, taken approximately 80 weeks after starting pembrolizumab. This clonotype was obtained from an adult with mismatch repair-deficient cancer. Here the chain combines TRBV7-8 and TRBJ2-2, and 7 junctional nucleotides match TRBD1. Read as DNA, the sequence is TGTGCCAGCAGCAACCTACGACAGGGAAGTGGCACCGGGGAGCTGTTTTTT. Its product reads: CASSNLRQGSGTGELFF.